Reported below is one T cell receptor (beta chain). The data were obtained in a study of cytomegalovirus exposure and HLA in healthy donors. Study information: The use of the same platform for the approximately 110 validation repertoires and the roughly 700 first-cohort repertoires was reported by a later analysis.

V lost 1 base to trimming and J lost 8 bases; unmatched junction nucleotides: 6. The germline gives CDR1 SGHAT, CDR2 FQNNGV. The CDR3 is 15 amino acids. TCRdb's table, derived via immunoSEQ multiplex PCR, lists solely in-frame clones and lacks some. The profile covers roughly 150,000 clones, with just under 90% appearing a single time and around 10% taken by the ten largest. While the first cohort had hundreds of subjects, the donors belonged to the separate validation cohort of roughly 130 subjects. The source of this sequence is a woman under 30 in good health and CMV-seropositive. This rearrangement joins TRBV11-2 to TRBJ1-2; 11 bases align to TRBD1. Sequencing was carried out using PBMCs. The CDR3 DNA is TGTGCCAGCAGCTTAGTCGGCGGACAGGGGGCGGGCTACACCTTC. Translating gives CASSLVGGQGAGYTF.